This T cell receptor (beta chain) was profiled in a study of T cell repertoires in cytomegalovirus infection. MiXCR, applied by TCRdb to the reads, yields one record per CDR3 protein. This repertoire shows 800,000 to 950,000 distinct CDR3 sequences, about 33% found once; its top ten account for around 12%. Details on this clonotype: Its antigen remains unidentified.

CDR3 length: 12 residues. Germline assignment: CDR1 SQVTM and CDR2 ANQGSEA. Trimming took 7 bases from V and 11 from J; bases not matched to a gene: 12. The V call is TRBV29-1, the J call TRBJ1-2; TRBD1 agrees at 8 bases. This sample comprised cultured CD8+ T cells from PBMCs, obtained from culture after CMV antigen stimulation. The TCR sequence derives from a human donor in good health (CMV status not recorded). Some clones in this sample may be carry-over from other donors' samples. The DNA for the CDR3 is TGCAGCGCCATAGAGCCCACAGGGGGATACACCTTC. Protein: CSAIEPTGGYTF.